The T cell receptor beta chain under discussion was sequenced for a study of T cells in Graves' hyperthyroidism and ophthalmopathy (dated by TCRdb to between 2018 and 2021). With regard to the full study: Peripheral blood samples were taken at the time of initial diagnosis, prior to any treatment. TCR V-J signatures able to tell the groups apart were searched for in a discovery cohort of 90 to 100 patients, of whom under 45 had Graves' ophthalmopathy and around 56 had stable Graves' hyperthyroidism. An independent validation cohort of around 20 hyperthyroidism patients and roughly 16 patients who later progressed to ophthalmopathy tested prospective prediction of ophthalmopathy. The 75 to 100 discovery patients were randomly split 7:3 into training and test sets. In addition, the study compared T-cell repertoires in thyroid tissue and in blood from roughly six Graves' hyperthyroidism patients. Following sampling, methimazole starting at 30 mg daily was given to hyperthyroidism patients, and high-dose intravenous methylprednisolone was given to ophthalmopathy patients. According to the paper, TCR Vbeta CDR3 sequencing was carried out on about 140 peripheral blood samples, which came from about 45 ophthalmopathy, approximately 78 hyperthyroidism and some 17 progressor patients. Here is what the overall study found, with its caveats: Sample size was not statistically predetermined, and investigators were not blinded to group allocation. A 13 V-J signature model separated ophthalmopathy from stable hyperthyroidism, with just over 85% sensitivity and 81.08% specificity in cross-validation and 80%/75% in testing. In validation, the model predicted progression to ophthalmopathy with approximately 69% sensitivity and less than 80% specificity, a median of 6.5 months before onset. Most expanded thyroid clonotypes (frequency above 0.001) were also detected in blood, suggesting blood repertoires may reflect thyroid immune responses.

This clonotype was counted ten times or more. No antigen is known for it. The sample holds no much larger clone one base away, and base qualities are not on file. Amplification of TCR beta CDR3 regions was carried out from RNA transcripts. The TCR CDR3 was subjected to a first round of RT-PCR using the HTBI primer set and the Qiagen OneStep RT-PCR kit. A second multiplex PCR round built the libraries, followed by size selection and purification. Paired-end sequencing of the libraries was performed with 100 bp reads on an Illumina HiSeq2000. Per the original workflow: SOAPnuke was used to process the raw data, throwing out any read that contained adapters or uncalled bases, had a mean Phred below 15, or lacked an exact constant-primer or identifier match. High-quality paired reads were merged using COPE v1.2.5, and each unique nucleotide sequence was defined as a clonotype. MiTCR v1.1 was used to align the clonotypes against IMGT TRBV, TRBD and TRBJ reference segments. Analysis was restricted to V-J combinations with a frequency above 0.0001, which covered about 99% of repertoires. The TCS score was defined as the ratio of F50 (clonal expansion) to E x V (chaos), calculated using BLOSUM62-based TCRdist between CDR3 peptides within each V-J. Welch's t-statistics and random forest reduced roughly 540 V-J features to roughly 13, which were used in a naive Bayes classifier (R e1071). TCRdb trimmed public reads at Q25 via fastp, called clones via MiXCR and kept in-frame beta chains. Records with the same CDR3 protein are collapsed into one entry carrying the most frequent genes and DNA. The V and J calls shown here were made by TCRdb, not taken from the authors' results. In this sample the table shows about 400,000 distinct CDR3 sequences, 13% to 15% of which occur a single time. In total, the top ten clones hold about 21% of the sample.

Ophthalmopathy patients had moderately to severely active disease, Clinical Activity Score of at least 3, NOSPECS grade of at least 4, and duration under 3 months. Any patient with an uncontrolled infection, another autoimmune disease, pregnancy or lactation was excluded. Diagnoses were established on the basis of clinical symptoms, serum thyroxine and TRAb, thyroid ultrasound, and orbital computed tomography. PBMCs were separated from roughly 9.6 ml of fresh peripheral blood using Ficoll-Paque density gradient centrifugation. Total RNA was extracted with Trizol reagent, and quality was checked on an Agilent 2100 Bioanalyzer. Here V drops 4 bases and J drops 4 bases, and the junction holds 3 bases not matched to any gene. The CDR3 runs 15 amino acids, cysteine and phenylalanine included. Of the read, only the CDR3 DNA is kept; its 45 bases are in frame from base 1. Per the germline V gene, MDHEN is the CDR1 and SYDVKM is the CDR2.

The receptor was derived from an older woman with Graves' ophthalmopathy. The sample was blood. The chain was built from TRBV28 and TRBJ2-3, and TRBD2 matches 12 of the central bases. The DNA is as follows: TGTGCCAGCAGTTCACTAGCGGGAGGACCAGATACGCAGTATTTT. It translates as CASSSLAGGPDTQYF.